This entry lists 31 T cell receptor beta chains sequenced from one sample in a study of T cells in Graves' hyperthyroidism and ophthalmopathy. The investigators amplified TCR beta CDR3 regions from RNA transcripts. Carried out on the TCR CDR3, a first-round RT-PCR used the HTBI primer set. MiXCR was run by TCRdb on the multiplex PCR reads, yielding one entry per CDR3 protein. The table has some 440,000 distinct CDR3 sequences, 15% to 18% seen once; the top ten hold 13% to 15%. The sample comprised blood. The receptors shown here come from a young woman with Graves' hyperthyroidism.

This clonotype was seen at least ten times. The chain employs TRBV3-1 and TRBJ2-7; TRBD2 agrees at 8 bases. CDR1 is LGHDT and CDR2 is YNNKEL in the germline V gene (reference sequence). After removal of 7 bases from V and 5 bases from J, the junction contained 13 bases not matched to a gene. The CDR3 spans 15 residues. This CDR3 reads CASKQRPGGPNEQYF. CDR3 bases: TGTGCCAGCAAACAACGTCCGGGAGGGCCAAACGAGCAGTACTTC.

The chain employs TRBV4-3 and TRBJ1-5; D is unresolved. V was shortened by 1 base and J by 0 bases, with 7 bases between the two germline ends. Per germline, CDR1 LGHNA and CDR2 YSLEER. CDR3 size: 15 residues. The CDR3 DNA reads TGCGCCAGCAGCCAAGGGAGGTATAGCAATCAGCCCCAGCATTTT. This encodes CASSQGRYSNQPQHF.

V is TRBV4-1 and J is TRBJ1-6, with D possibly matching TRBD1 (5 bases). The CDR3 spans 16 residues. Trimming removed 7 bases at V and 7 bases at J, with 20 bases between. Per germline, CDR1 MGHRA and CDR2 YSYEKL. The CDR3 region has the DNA TGCGCCAGCAATTTTAAGCATGACAGTAACAATTCACCCCTCCACTTT. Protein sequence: CASNFKHDSNNSPLHF.

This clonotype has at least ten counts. Here the CDR3 reads CASSQGGGMAFF. The CDR3 nucleotides are TGTGCCAGCAGCCAAGGGGGAGGGATGGCTTTCTTT. The rearrangement links TRBV7-2 to TRBJ1-1; D is perhaps TRBD1 (6 bases). Trimming shortened V by 5 bases and J by 11 bases, and 15 bases separated the two germline ends. The length of the CDR3 is 12 residues. CDR1 and CDR2 (germline): SGHTA, FQGNSA.

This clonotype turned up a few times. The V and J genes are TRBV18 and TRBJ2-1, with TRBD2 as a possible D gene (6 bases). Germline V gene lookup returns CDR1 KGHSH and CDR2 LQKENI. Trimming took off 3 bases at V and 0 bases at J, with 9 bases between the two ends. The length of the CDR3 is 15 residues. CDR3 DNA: TGTGCCAGCTCACCGGTAGCGGTCTCCTACAATGAGCAGTTCTTC. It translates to CASSPVAVSYNEQFF.

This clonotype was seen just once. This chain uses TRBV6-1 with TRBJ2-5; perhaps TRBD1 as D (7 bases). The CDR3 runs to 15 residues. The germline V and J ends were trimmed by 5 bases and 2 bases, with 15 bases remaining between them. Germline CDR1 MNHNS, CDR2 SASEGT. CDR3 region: CASSRLQGGQETQYF. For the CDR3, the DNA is TGTGCCAGCAGTCGCCTTCAGGGGGGACAAGAGACCCAGTACTTC.

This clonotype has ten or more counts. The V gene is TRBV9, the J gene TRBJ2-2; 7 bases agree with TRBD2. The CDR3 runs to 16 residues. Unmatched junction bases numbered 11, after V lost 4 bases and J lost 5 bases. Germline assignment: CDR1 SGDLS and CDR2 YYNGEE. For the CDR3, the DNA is TGTGCCAGCAGCTCGCAGCGGGACCCGAGGACCGGGGAGCTGTTTTTT. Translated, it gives CASSSQRDPRTGELFF.

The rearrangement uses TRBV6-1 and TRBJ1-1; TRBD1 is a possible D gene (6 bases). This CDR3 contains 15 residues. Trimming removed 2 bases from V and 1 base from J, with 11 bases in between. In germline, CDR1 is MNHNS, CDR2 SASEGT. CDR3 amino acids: CASSEIGGKNTEAFF. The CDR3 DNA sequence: TGTGCCAGCAGTGAAATAGGGGGAAAGAACACTGAAGCTTTCTTT.

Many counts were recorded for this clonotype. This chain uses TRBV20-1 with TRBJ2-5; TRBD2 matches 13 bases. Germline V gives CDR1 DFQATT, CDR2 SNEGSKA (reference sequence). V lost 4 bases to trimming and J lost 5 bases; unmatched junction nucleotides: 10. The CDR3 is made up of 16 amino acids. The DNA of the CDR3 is TGCAGTGCTAAACGGACTAGCGGGAGTGGGTGGGAGACCCAGTACTTC. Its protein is CSAKRTSGSGWETQYF.

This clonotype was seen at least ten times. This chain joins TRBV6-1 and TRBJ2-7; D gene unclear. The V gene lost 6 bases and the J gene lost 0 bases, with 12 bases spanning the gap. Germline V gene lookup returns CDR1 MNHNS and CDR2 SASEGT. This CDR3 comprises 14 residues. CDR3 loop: CASSPSTYSYEQYF. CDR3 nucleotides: TGTGCCAGCAGCCCGAGTACGTACTCCTACGAGCAGTACTTC.

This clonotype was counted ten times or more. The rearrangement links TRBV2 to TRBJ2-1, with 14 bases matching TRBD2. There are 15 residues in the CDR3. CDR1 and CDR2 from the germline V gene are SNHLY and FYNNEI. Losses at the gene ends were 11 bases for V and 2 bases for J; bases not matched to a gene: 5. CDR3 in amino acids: CAWGLAGETYNEQFF. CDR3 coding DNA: TGTGCCTGGGGACTAGCGGGAGAAACCTACAATGAGCAGTTCTTC.

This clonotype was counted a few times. DNA for the CDR3: TGCAGTGAGGAGGCGACCCTCACAGATACGCAGTATTTT. Translation: CSEEATLTDTQYF. This chain joins TRBV20-1 and TRBJ2-3; D is perhaps TRBD2 (5 bases). V dropped 7 bases and J dropped 2 bases, with 13 bases sitting between them. Germline loops: CDR1 DFQATT, CDR2 SNEGSKA (reference sequence). The CDR3 runs to 13 residues.

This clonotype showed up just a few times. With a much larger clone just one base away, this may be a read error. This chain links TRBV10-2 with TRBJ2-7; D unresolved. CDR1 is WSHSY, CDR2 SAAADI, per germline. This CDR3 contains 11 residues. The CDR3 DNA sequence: TGCGCCAGCAGTGAGATACACGAGCAGCACTTC. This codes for CASSEIHEQHF.

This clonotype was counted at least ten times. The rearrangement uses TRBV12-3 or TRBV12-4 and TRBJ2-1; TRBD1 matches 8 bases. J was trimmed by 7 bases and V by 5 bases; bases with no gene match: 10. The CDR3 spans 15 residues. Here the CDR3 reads CASSPVQGGWNEQFF. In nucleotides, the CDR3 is TGTGCCAGCAGTCCCGTACAGGGGGGATGGAATGAGCAGTTCTTC.

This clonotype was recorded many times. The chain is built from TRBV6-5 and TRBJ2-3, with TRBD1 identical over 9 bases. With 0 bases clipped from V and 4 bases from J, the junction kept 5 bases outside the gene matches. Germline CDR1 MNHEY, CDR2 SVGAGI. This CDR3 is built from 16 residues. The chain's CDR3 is CASSYSLGTGSDTQYF. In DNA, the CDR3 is TGTGCCAGCAGTTACTCGCTGGGGACAGGGTCAGATACGCAGTATTTT.

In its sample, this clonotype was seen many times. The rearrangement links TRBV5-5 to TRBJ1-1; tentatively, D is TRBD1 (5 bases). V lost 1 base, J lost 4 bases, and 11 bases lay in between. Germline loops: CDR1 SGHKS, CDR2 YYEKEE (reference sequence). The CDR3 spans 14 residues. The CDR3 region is CASSLLGGTTEAFF. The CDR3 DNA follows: TGTGCCAGCAGCTTGTTGGGGGGAACCACTGAAGCTTTCTTT. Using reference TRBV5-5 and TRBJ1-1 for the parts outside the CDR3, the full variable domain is DAGVTQSPTHLIKTRGQQVTLRCSPISGHKSVSWYQQVLGQGPQFIFQYYEKEERGRGNFPDRFSARQFPNYSSELNVNALLLGDSALYLCASSLLGGTTEAFFGQGTRLTVV.

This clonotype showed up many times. Written as DNA, the CDR3 is TGTGCCAGCTCACTTTCGACAGGGTACAATCAGCCCCAGCATTTT. This translates into CASSLSTGYNQPQHF. The gene calls are TRBV18 and TRBJ1-5; 7 bases line up with TRBD1. CDR1 KGHSH and CDR2 LQKENI come from the germline V gene. V lost 4 bases and J lost 3; bases outside the gene matches: 6. There are 15 residues in the CDR3. Drawing the rest from reference TRBV18 and TRBJ1-5, the complete variable domain is NAGVMQNPRHLVRRRGQEARLRCSPMKGHSHVYWYRQLPEEGLKFMVYLQKENIIDESGMPKERFSAEFPKEGPSILRIQQVVRGDSAAYFCASSLSTGYNQPQHFGDGTRLSIL.

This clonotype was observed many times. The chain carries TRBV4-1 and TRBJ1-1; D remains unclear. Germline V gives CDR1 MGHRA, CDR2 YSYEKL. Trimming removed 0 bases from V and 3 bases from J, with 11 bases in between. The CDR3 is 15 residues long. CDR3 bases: TGCGCCAGCAGCCAAGATTGGGTAGTGGACACTGAAGCTTTCTTT. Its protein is CASSQDWVVDTEAFF.

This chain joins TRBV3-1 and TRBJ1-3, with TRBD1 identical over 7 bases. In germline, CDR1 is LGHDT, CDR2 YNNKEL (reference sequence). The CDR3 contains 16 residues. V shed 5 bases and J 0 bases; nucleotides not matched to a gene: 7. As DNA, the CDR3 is TGTGCCAGCAGCGACAGGGTGTTGGACTCTGGAAACACCATATATTTT. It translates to CASSDRVLDSGNTIYF. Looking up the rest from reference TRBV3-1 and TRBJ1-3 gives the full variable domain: DTAVSQTPKYLVTQMGNDKSIKCEQNLGHDTMYWYKQDSKKFLKIMFSYNNKELIINETVPNRFSPKSPDKAHLNLHINSLELGDSAVYFCASSDRVLDSGNTIYFGEGSWLTVV.

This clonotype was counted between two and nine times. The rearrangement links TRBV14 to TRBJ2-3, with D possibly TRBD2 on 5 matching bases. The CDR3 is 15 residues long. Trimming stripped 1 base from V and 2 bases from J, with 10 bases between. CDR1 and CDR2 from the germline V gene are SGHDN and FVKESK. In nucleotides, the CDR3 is TGTGCCAGCAGCCAAGTACGGGGTGCCACAGATACGCAGTATTTT. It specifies CASSQVRGATDTQYF.

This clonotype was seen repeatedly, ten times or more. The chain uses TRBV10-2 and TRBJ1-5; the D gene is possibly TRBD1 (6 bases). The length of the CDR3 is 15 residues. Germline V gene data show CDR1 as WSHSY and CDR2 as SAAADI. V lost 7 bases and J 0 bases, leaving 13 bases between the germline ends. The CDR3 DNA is TGCGCCAGCAACCCGGGACACTATAGCAATCAGCCCCAGCATTTT. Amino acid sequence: CASNPGHYSNQPQHF.

The CDR3 region has the DNA TGTGCCACGGGGGCGGCGGTGAACACCGGGGAGCTGTTTTTT. This sequence encodes CATGAAVNTGELFF. The rearrangement joins TRBV19 to TRBJ2-2; D possibly uses TRBD1 or TRBD2 (6 bases each). The CDR3 spans 14 residues. The V gene lost 10 bases and the J gene lost 1 base, with 13 bases spanning the gap. Germline CDR1 and CDR2: LNHDA and SQIVND (reference sequence).

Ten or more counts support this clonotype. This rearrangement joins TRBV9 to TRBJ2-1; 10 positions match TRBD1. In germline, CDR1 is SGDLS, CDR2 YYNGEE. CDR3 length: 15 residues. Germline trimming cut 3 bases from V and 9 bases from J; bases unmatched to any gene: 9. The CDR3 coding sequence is TGTGCCAGCAGCGCGACCGGGACAGGGGTTGCTGAGCAGTTCTTC. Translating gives CASSATGTGVAEQFF.

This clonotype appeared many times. The CDR3 DNA is TGTGCCAGCAGTTACTCCGGGACAGGGTCGCGTGGCTACACCTTC. Translated: CASSYSGTGSRGYTF. The chain carries TRBV6-2 or TRBV6-3 and TRBJ1-2, with 9 nucleotides matching TRBD1. Trimming cost V 0 bases and J 7 bases; bases outside gene matches: 6. Germline-derived CDR1 and CDR2 are MNHEY and SVGEGT. The CDR3 is 15 residues long.

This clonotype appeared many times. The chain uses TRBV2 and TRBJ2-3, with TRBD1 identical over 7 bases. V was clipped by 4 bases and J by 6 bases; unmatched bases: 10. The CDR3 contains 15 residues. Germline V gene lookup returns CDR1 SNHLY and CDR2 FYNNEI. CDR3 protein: CASSVARQGEDTQYF. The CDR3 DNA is TGTGCCAGCAGTGTAGCCAGACAGGGTGAGGATACGCAGTATTTT. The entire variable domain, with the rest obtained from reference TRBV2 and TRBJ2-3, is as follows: EPEVTQTPSHQVTQMGQEVILRCVPISNHLYFYWYRQILGQKVEFLVSFYNNEISEKSEIFDDQFSVERPDGSNFTLKIRSTKLEDSAMYFCASSVARQGEDTQYFGPGTRLTVL.

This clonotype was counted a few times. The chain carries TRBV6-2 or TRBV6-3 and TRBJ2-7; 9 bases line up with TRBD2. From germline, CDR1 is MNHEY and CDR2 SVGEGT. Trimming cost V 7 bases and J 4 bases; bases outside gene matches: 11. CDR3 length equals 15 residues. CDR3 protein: CASTLRETSGYEQYF. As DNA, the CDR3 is TGTGCCAGCACTTTACGAGAGACTAGCGGATACGAGCAGTACTTC.

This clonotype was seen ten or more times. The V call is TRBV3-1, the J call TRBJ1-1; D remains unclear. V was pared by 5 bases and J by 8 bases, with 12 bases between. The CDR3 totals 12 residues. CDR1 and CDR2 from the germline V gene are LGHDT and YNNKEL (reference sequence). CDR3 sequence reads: CASSYVPGEAFF. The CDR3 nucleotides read TGTGCCAGCAGCTACGTACCGGGCGAAGCTTTCTTT.

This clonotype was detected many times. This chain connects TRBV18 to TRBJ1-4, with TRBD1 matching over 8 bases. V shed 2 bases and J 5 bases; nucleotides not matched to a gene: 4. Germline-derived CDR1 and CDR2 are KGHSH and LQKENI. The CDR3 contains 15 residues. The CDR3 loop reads CASSPFGTGNEKLFF. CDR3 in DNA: TGTGCCAGCTCACCATTCGGGACAGGAAATGAAAAACTGTTTTTT.

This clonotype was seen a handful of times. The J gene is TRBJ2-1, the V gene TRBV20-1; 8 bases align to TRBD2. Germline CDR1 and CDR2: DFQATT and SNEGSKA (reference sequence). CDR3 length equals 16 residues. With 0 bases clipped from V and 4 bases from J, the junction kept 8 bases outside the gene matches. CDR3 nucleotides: TGCAGTGCTAGAGATGGGGGCGGGAGGAAGTACAATGAGCAGTTCTTC. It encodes CSARDGGGRKYNEQFF.

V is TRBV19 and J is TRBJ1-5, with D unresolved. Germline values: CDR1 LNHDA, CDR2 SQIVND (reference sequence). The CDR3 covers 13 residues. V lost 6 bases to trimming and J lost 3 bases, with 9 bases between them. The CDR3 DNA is TGTGCCAGTAGAACAGAGTTCAATCAGCCCCAGCATTTT. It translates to CASRTEFNQPQHF.

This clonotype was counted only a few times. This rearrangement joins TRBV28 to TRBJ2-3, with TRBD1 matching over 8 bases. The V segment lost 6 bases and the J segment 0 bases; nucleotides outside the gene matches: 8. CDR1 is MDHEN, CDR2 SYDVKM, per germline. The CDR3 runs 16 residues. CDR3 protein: CASSRTGKSSTDTQYF. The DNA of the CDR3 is TGTGCCAGCAGCCGGACAGGGAAATCGAGCACAGATACGCAGTATTTT.